This passage covers 3 T cell receptor beta chains from one sample sequenced in a study of blood T cell repertoires in COVID-19. Only in-frame clones appear in the TCRdb table, and some are missing; sequencing was by immunoSEQ multiplex PCR. The sample records 430,000 or so clones, 85% to 90% being singletons. Sequences were obtained from peripheral blood. All receptors derive from a man between 18 and 35 years old with COVID-19, enrolled during active disease.

This rearrangement joins TRBV12-3 or TRBV12-4 to TRBJ2-1; D unclear. Trimming shortened V by 11 bases and J by 5 bases, and 7 bases separated the two germline ends. The CDR3 runs to 10 residues. This CDR3 reads CADQDNEQFF. The CDR3 DNA reads as TGTGCCGACCAGGACAATGAGCAGTTCTTC.

J is TRBJ2-3 and V is TRBV5-1; D uncertain. CDR1 and CDR2 from the germline V gene are SGHRS and YFSETQ. V was cut by 3 bases and J by 3 bases, with 5 bases left in between. CDR3 length: 12 residues. CDR3 loop: CASSYNTDTQYF. In DNA, the CDR3 is TGCGCCAGCAGCTATAATACAGATACGCAGTATTTT.

The V gene is TRBV13, the J gene TRBJ1-4, with 10 bases lining up with TRBD1. The CDR3 consists of 15 residues. Germline CDR1 and CDR2: PRHDT and FYEKMQ (reference sequence). J was trimmed by 7 bases and V by 5 bases; bases with no gene match: 7. CDR3 sequence: CASSPAGTGVEKLFF. The CDR3 bases are TGTGCCAGCAGCCCCGCCGGGACAGGGGTTGAAAAACTGTTTTTT. The complete variable domain, with remaining parts taken from reference TRBV13 and TRBJ1-4, reads AAGVIQSPRHLIKEKRETATLKCYPIPRHDTVYWYQQGPGQDPQFLISFYEKMQSDKGSIPDRFSAQQFSDYHSELNMSSLELGDSALYFCASSPAGTGVEKLFFGSGTQLSVL.